These T cell receptor beta chains were read from a single sample in a study of vaccination effects on CD4 cells after COVID-19. Libraries were prepared by immunoSEQ multiplex PCR; TCRdb keeps only in-frame clonotypes and omits some of them. There are 40,000 or so clones in the sample; around 72% occur only once, and 25% to 30% lies in the top ten. Their target antigens are unknown. This sample comprised CD4+ T cells from PBMCs cultured with a peptide pool, obtained before COVID-19 vaccination. The source of these receptors is a human donor who had a prior SARS-CoV-2 infection. Each CDR3 is given with its conserved first and last residue. Each record gives: CDR3 protein, CDR3 DNA, D gene, V gene, J gene, CDR3 length, clone size. A D gene is named only where the DNA matches it firmly. A clone size is listed for some rows: how often the clone was seen (once, few, many), or a class if it is expanded.

CDR3aa: CASSEYDPSSGNTIYF
CDR3nt: TGTGCCAGCAGTGAATACGACCCCAGCTCTGGAAACACCATATATTTT
d_gene: -
v_gene: TRBV2
j_gene: TRBJ1-3
len: 16
abundance: -

CDR3aa: CEQPGPSSYEQYF
CDR3nt: TGTGAGCAACCGGGGCCTTCCAGCTACGAGCAGTACTTC
d_gene: -
v_gene: TRBV6-5
j_gene: TRBJ2-7
len: 13
abundance: -

CDR3aa: CASSLSSIGDTQYF
CDR3nt: TGTGCCAGCAGCCTCTCATCAATCGGGGATACGCAGTATTTT
d_gene: -
v_gene: TRBV11-2
j_gene: TRBJ2-3
len: 14
abundance: -

CDR3aa: CASSRAGGNTIYF
CDR3nt: TGTGCCAGCAGCCGGGCCGGGGGAAACACCATATATTTT
d_gene: -
v_gene: TRBV5-8
j_gene: TRBJ1-3
len: 13
abundance: few

CDR3aa: CASQLEWSPLHF
CDR3nt: TGTGCCAGCCAACTTGAGTGGTCACCCCTCCACTTT
d_gene: -
v_gene: TRBV28
j_gene: TRBJ1-6
len: 12
abundance: -

CDR3aa: CASSFSGVIAQPQHF
CDR3nt: TGTGCCAGCAGCTTCAGTGGGGTGATAGCCCAGCCCCAGCATTTT
d_gene: -
v_gene: TRBV5-5
j_gene: TRBJ1-5
len: 15
abundance: -

CDR3aa: CASSFRAVGEQFF
CDR3nt: TGTGCCAGCAGTTTCCGGGCAGTTGGTGAGCAGTTCTTC
d_gene: -
v_gene: TRBV12-3/TRBV12-4
j_gene: TRBJ2-1
len: 13
abundance: -

CDR3aa: CASSQVAGAEDAFF
CDR3nt: TGTGCCAGCAGCCAGGTTGCGGGGGCGGAGGACGCTTTCTTT
d_gene: -
v_gene: TRBV3-1/TRBV3-2
j_gene: TRBJ1-1
len: 14
abundance: -

CDR3aa: CASSFFPAVNTEAFF
CDR3nt: TGTGCCAGCAGCTTCTTTCCAGCGGTGAACACTGAAGCTTTCTTT
d_gene: -
v_gene: TRBV5-8
j_gene: TRBJ1-1
len: 15
abundance: -

CDR3aa: CASSHSAQRPGNTIYF
CDR3nt: TGCGCCAGCAGCCACTCAGCTCAGAGACCTGGAAACACCATATATTTT
d_gene: -
v_gene: TRBV4-1
j_gene: TRBJ1-3
len: 16
abundance: once

CDR3aa: CASSQGLTEYGYTF
CDR3nt: TGCGCCAGCAGCCAAGGGCTCACGGAGTATGGCTACACCTTC
d_gene: -
v_gene: TRBV4-3
j_gene: TRBJ1-2
len: 14
abundance: few

CDR3aa: CASKMGLSYEQYF
CDR3nt: TGTGCCAGCAAAATGGGACTCTCCTACGAGCAGTACTTC
d_gene: -
v_gene: TRBV2
j_gene: TRBJ2-7
len: 13
abundance: once

CDR3aa: CASSLQGYGDTQYF
CDR3nt: TGCGCCAGCAGCCTACAGGGTTACGGGGATACGCAGTATTTT
d_gene: -
v_gene: TRBV4-3
j_gene: TRBJ2-3
len: 14
abundance: -

CDR3aa: CASSQGQEATNEKLFF
CDR3nt: TGTGCCAGCTCTCAGGGACAGGAAGCAACTAATGAAAAACTGTTTTTT
d_gene: TRBD1
v_gene: TRBV18
j_gene: TRBJ1-4
len: 16
abundance: -

CDR3aa: CASSIASNQPQHF
CDR3nt: TGCGCCAGCAGCATTGCTTCCAATCAGCCCCAGCATTTT
d_gene: -
v_gene: TRBV10-1
j_gene: TRBJ1-5
len: 13
abundance: few

CDR3aa: CASSFRDRAGELFF
CDR3nt: TGTGCCAGCAGCTTCCGCGACAGGGCCGGGGAGCTGTTTTTT
d_gene: TRBD1
v_gene: TRBV5-5
j_gene: TRBJ2-2
len: 14
abundance: -

CDR3aa: CASTLGETQYF
CDR3nt: TGTGCCAGCACTTTAGGGGAGACCCAGTACTTC
d_gene: -
v_gene: TRBV25-1
j_gene: TRBJ2-5
len: 11
abundance: -

CDR3aa: CASSDRGRTDTQYF
CDR3nt: TGTGCCAGCAGTGACAGGGGGCGCACAGATACGCAGTATTTT
d_gene: TRBD1
v_gene: TRBV2
j_gene: TRBJ2-3
len: 14
abundance: -

CDR3aa: CASSVLPGDTQYF
CDR3nt: TGTGCCAGCAGTGTATTACCTGGGGATACGCAGTATTTT
d_gene: -
v_gene: TRBV2
j_gene: TRBJ2-3
len: 13
abundance: -

CDR3aa: CATNSLGGPTPQHF
CDR3nt: TGTGCCACCAACTCCCTTGGGGGGCCCACGCCCCAGCATTTT
d_gene: -
v_gene: TRBV15
j_gene: TRBJ1-5
len: 14
abundance: few

CDR3aa: CASSRGTGYGYTF
CDR3nt: TGTGCCAGCAGCCGTGGGACAGGGTACGGCTACACCTTC
d_gene: TRBD1
v_gene: TRBV4-2
j_gene: TRBJ1-2
len: 13
abundance: -

CDR3aa: CASGRGGAYNEQFF
CDR3nt: TGTGCCAGCGGGCGCGGGGGGGCCTACAATGAGCAGTTCTTC
d_gene: TRBD2
v_gene: TRBV5-4
j_gene: TRBJ2-1
len: 14
abundance: -

CDR3aa: CAISEPTGTGDYEQYF
CDR3nt: TGTGCCATCAGTGAGCCAACCGGGACAGGCGACTACGAGCAGTACTTC
d_gene: TRBD1
v_gene: TRBV10-3
j_gene: TRBJ2-7
len: 16
abundance: -

CDR3aa: CASSGRGGGMNTEAFF
CDR3nt: TGTGCCAGCAGCGGGAGGGGGGGCGGAATGAACACTGAAGCTTTCTTT
d_gene: -
v_gene: TRBV9
j_gene: TRBJ1-1
len: 16
abundance: -

CDR3aa: CASRGRQLQETQYF
CDR3nt: TGTGCCAGCAGGGGGAGGCAGCTCCAAGAGACCCAGTACTTC
d_gene: -
v_gene: TRBV6-5
j_gene: TRBJ2-5
len: 14
abundance: few

CDR3aa: CASIMAGGKETQYF
CDR3nt: TGTGCCAGCATCATGGCAGGGGGGAAAGAGACCCAGTACTTC
d_gene: -
v_gene: TRBV2
j_gene: TRBJ2-5
len: 14
abundance: once

CDR3aa: CSVERILGDEQFF
CDR3nt: TGCAGCGTTGAAAGAATCCTGGGGGATGAGCAGTTCTTC
d_gene: -
v_gene: TRBV29-1
j_gene: TRBJ2-1
len: 13
abundance: -

CDR3aa: CASSLGGRNNEQFF
CDR3nt: TGTGCCAGCAGCTTAGGTGGGCGGAACAATGAGCAGTTCTTC
d_gene: -
v_gene: TRBV11-3
j_gene: TRBJ2-1
len: 14
abundance: -

CDR3aa: CASSFGAAVAYEQYF
CDR3nt: TGTGCCAGCAGCTTCGGGGCAGCCGTTGCCTACGAGCAGTACTTC
d_gene: -
v_gene: TRBV5-6
j_gene: TRBJ2-7
len: 15
abundance: -

CDR3aa: CASSYGLEQFF
CDR3nt: TGTGCCAGCAGCTATGGACTGGAGCAGTTCTTC
d_gene: -
v_gene: TRBV5-5
j_gene: TRBJ2-1
len: 11
abundance: few

CDR3aa: CASSLQATEYYGYTF
CDR3nt: TGTGCCAGCAGCTTGCAAGCGACAGAGTACTATGGCTACACCTTC
d_gene: -
v_gene: TRBV7-8
j_gene: TRBJ1-2
len: 15
abundance: -

CDR3aa: CASSLARTGQYEQYF
CDR3nt: TGTGCCAGCAGCTTAGCCCGGACAGGGCAGTACGAGCAGTACTTC
d_gene: TRBD1
v_gene: TRBV7-9
j_gene: TRBJ2-7
len: 15
abundance: once

CDR3aa: CASSPSHQGNTEAFF
CDR3nt: TGTGCCAGCTCACCAAGTCATCAGGGAAACACTGAAGCTTTCTTT
d_gene: -
v_gene: TRBV18
j_gene: TRBJ1-1
len: 15
abundance: -

CDR3aa: CATSDLDTNTGELFF
CDR3nt: TGTGCCACCAGTGACCTCGACACGAACACCGGGGAGCTGTTTTTT
d_gene: -
v_gene: TRBV24-1
j_gene: TRBJ2-2
len: 15
abundance: -

CDR3aa: CASSLGGWTERIYF
CDR3nt: TGTGCCAGCAGCTTAGGGGGATGGACAGAACGAATATATTTT
d_gene: -
v_gene: TRBV7-2
j_gene: TRBJ1-3
len: 14
abundance: -

CDR3aa: CASSYSRPQPNYGYTF
CDR3nt: TGTGCCAGCAGTTACTCTAGGCCCCAGCCGAACTATGGCTACACCTTC
d_gene: -
v_gene: TRBV6-5
j_gene: TRBJ1-2
len: 16
abundance: -

CDR3aa: CASSLEFSGAFF
CDR3nt: TGTGCCAGCAGCTTAGAGTTCAGCGGAGCTTTCTTT
d_gene: -
v_gene: TRBV11-2
j_gene: TRBJ1-1
len: 12
abundance: -

CDR3aa: CASRATVNYGYTF
CDR3nt: TGTGCCAGCAGGGCGACAGTAAACTATGGCTACACCTTC
d_gene: -
v_gene: TRBV6-5
j_gene: TRBJ1-2
len: 13
abundance: few

CDR3aa: CASSLAPGRGEDTQYF
CDR3nt: TGTGCCAGCAGCTTGGCCCCGGGACGGGGAGAGGATACGCAGTATTTT
d_gene: -
v_gene: TRBV5-4
j_gene: TRBJ2-3
len: 16
abundance: -

CDR3aa: CASSLREPGAHQPQHF
CDR3nt: TGTGCCAGCAGTCTACGCGAACCCGGGGCCCATCAGCCCCAGCATTTT
d_gene: -
v_gene: TRBV27
j_gene: TRBJ1-5
len: 16
abundance: -

CDR3aa: CASSSDRDAEVF
CDR3nt: TGTGCCAGCAGCTCCGACCGGGACGCGGAGGTCTTC
d_gene: -
v_gene: TRBV11-3
j_gene: TRBJ2-1
len: 12
abundance: -